Sequencing of this T cell receptor (beta chain) was carried out in a study of blood T cell repertoires in COVID-19. Background on the study: The samples span acute and convalescent COVID-19 from the United States, Italy and Spain. PBMCs, B-cell-depleted T cells, or T cells were the source of the cDNA or gDNA that made up the material.

Enrolled during active infection, Seattle patients were then followed longitudinally. Authors' data handling: Researchers report that nucleated cell counts were estimated from reference gene primer amplification. The assay was immunoSEQ multiplex PCR, and TCRdb's table has in-frame clones only and misses some. The DNA gave D and trimming, while V, J and clone size come from that table. The sample carries about 390,000 clones, around 87% recorded once. With respect to this clone: Other DNA sequences in the sample encode the same CDR3.

Sequenced sample: peripheral blood. The TCR comes from an older woman with COVID-19, enrolled during active disease.

CDR3 coding DNA: TGCGCCAGCAGTGGTCAGGGGGGGAACACTGAAGCTTTCTTT. Translation: CASSGQGGNTEAFF. V is TRBV5-1 and J is TRBJ1-1; the match to TRBD1 covers 7 bases. Germline trimming cut 5 bases from V and 1 base from J; bases unmatched to any gene: 5. This CDR3 is built from 14 residues. CDR1 SGHRS and CDR2 YFSETQ come from the germline V gene.